The table lists the clone carrying this TCR beta chain with a few counts. The antigen is unknown. CDR1 MNHEY and CDR2 SMNVEV come from the germline V gene (reference sequence). The CDR3 contains 17 residues. Trimming pared 0 bases from V and 1 base from J, leaving 16 bases between. These data originate in a study of OX40 agonist ivuxolimab in advanced cancers. Across the whole study: Prior anti-PD-1, anti-PD-L1 or anti-CTLA-4 therapy did not bar entry, and approximately 40% had some. Overall study results and limits: The CD4+ and CD8+ T cells in the blood had expanded clonally by week 6 at 0.1 to 3.0 mg/kg.

Data came from immunoSEQ multiplex PCR; TCRdb stores just in-frame clones and leaves some out. The data hold roughly 76,000 clones, with approximately 86% observed a single time. The V call is TRBV27, the J call TRBJ2-7, with D possibly called TRBD1 or TRBD2 (5 bases each). This sample comprised CD4+ or CD8+ T cells sorted from blood, obtained in a trial of the OX40 agonist ivuxolimab. This clonotype was sampled from an adult with an advanced solid tumor such as melanoma, head and neck, liver or kidney cancer. CDR3 sequence reads: CASSLSLMGRNSYEQYF. CDR3 in DNA: TGTGCCAGCAGTTTATCTCTTATGGGACGTAATTCCTACGAGCAGTACTTC.